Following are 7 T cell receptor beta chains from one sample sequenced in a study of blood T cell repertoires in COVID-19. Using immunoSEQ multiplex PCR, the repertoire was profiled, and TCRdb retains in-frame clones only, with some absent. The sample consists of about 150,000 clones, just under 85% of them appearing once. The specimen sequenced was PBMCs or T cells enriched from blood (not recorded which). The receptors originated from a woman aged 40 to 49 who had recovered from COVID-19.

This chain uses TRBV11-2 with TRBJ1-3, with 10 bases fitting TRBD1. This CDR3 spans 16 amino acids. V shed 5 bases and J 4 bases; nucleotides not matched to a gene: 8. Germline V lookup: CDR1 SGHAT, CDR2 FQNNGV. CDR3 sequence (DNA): TGTGCCAGCAGCACGGGACAGGGGAGAACCGGAAACACCATATATTTT. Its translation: CASSTGQGRTGNTIYF.

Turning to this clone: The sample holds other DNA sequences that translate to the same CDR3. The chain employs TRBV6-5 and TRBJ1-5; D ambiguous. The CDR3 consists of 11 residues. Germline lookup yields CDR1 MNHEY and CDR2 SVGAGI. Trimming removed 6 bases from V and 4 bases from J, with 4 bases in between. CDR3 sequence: CASSQNQPQHF. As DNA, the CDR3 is TGTGCCAGCAGCCAGAATCAGCCCCAGCATTTT.

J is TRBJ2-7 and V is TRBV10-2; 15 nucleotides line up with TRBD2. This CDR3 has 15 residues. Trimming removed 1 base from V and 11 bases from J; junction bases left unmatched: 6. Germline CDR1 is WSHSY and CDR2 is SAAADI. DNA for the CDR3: TGCGCCAGCAGTGAGTTGGGGACTAGCGGGGGGCCCAAGTACTTC. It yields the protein CASSELGTSGGPKYF.

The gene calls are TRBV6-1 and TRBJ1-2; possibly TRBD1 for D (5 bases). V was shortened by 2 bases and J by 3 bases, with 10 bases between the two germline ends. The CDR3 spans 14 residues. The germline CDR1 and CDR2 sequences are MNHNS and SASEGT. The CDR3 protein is CASSESGGYYGYTF. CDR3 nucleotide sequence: TGTGCCAGCAGTGAATCGGGGGGATACTATGGCTACACCTTC.

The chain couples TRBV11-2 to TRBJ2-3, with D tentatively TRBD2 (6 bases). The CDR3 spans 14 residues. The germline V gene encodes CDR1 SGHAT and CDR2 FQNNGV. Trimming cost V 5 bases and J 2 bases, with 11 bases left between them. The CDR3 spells CASSTRDSTDTQYF. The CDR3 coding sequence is TGTGCCAGCAGCACCCGGGACTCCACAGATACGCAGTATTTT.

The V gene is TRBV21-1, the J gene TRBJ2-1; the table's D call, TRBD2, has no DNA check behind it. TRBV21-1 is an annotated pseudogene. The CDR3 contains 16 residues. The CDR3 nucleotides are TGTGCCAGCAGCAAGGGTTCGGGGACTAGCAACAATGAGCAGTTCTTC. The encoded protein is CASSKGSGTSNNEQFF.

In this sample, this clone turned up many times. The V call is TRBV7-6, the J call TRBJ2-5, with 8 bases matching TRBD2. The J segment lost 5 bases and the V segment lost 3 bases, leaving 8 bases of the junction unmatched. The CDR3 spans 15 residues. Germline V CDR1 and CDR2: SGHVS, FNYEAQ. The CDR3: CASSLRSGGGETQYF. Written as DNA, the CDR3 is TGTGCCAGCAGCTTGCGAAGCGGGGGCGGGGAGACCCAGTACTTC.